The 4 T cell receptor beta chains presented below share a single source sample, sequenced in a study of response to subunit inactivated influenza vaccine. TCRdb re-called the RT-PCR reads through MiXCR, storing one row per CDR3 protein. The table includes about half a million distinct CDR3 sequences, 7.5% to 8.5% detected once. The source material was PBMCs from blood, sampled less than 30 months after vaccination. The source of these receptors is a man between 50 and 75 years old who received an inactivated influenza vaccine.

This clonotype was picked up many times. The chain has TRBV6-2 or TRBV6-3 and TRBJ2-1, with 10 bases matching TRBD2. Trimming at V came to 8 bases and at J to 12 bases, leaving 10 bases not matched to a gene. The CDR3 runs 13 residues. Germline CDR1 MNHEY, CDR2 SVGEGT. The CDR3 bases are TGTGCCAGCCGACTAGCGGGCAGGACGTGGCAGTTCTTC. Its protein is CASRLAGRTWQFF.

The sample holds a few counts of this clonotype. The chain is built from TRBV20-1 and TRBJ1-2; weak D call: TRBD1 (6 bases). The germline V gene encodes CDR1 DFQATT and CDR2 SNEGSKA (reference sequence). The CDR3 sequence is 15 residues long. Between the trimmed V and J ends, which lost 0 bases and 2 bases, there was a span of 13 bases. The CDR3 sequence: CSAREGARTNYGYTF. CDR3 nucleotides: TGCAGTGCTAGAGAGGGGGCGAGAACCAACTATGGCTACACCTTC.

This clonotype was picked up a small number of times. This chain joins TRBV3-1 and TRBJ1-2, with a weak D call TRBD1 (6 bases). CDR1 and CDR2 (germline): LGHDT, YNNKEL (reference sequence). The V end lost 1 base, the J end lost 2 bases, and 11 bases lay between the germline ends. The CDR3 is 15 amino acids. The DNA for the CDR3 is TGTGCCAGCAGCCAAGCCCCGGGGGCGAACTATGGCTACACCTTC. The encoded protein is CASSQAPGANYGYTF.

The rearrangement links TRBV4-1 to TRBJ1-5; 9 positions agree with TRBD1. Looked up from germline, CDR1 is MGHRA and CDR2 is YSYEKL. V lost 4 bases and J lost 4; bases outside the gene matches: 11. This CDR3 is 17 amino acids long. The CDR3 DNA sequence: TGCGCCAGCAGCCCCCAAGGACAGGGGACGGGTAATCAGCCCCAGCATTTT. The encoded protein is CASSPQGQGTGNQPQHF.